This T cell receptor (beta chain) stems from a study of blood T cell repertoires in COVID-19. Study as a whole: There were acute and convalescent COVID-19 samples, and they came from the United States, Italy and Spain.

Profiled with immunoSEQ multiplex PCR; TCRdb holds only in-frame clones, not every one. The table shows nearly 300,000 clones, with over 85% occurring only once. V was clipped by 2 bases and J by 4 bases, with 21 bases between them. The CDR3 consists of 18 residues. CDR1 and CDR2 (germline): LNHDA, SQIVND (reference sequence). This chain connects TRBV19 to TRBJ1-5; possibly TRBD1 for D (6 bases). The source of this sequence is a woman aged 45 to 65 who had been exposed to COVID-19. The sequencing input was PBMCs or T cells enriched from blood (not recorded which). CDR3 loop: CASSIPRQVGISNQPQHF. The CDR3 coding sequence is TGTGCCAGTAGTATACCCCGACAGGTCGGGATTTCGAATCAGCCCCAGCATTTT.